Following are 13 T cell receptor beta chains from one sample sequenced in a study of graft-versus-host responses after intestinal transplantation. The authors plated approximately 200,000 CFSE-labeled responder cells with approximately 200,000 irradiated, violet-dye-labeled stimulator cells. Using immunoSEQ multiplex PCR, the repertoire was profiled, and TCRdb retains in-frame clones only, with some absent. The sample includes 10,000 to 15,000 clones, 30% of them seen just once. The sample here was alloreactive CD8+ T cells from a mixed lymphocyte reaction culture, taken before intestinal transplant. Subset: CFSE-low proliferating T cells sorted from roughly six-day pre-transplant mixed lymphocyte reaction (GvH or HvG direction). The receptors here all came from a human patient who received an intestinal transplant.

Notes on this clone: This may be a read error, as it is one base from a much larger clone. The V call is TRBV4-1, the J call TRBJ2-5; TRBD1 or TRBD2 may be the D gene (5 bases each). The J call is doubtful: the DNA matches TRBJ2-7 better. This CDR3 spans 14 amino acids. CDR1 and CDR2 from the germline V gene are MGHRA and YSYEKL. The CDR3 region is CASSPGRCSYEQYF. The CDR3 nucleotides read TGCGCCAGCAGCCCGGGACGGTGCTCCTACGAGCAGTACTTC.

This clone was found a few times. The J gene is TRBJ2-3, the V gene TRBV9; a possible D gene is TRBD1 (6 bases). Between the trimmed V and J ends, which lost 4 bases and 1 base, there was a span of 16 bases. In germline, CDR1 is SGDLS, CDR2 YYNGEE. This CDR3 is 16 amino acids long. CDR3 bases: TGTGCCAGCAGCTCTGATATCCAGGGGCGCACAGATACGCAGTATTTT. Protein product: CASSSDIQGRTDTQYF.

This clone was seen a handful of times. This rearrangement joins TRBV6-5 to TRBJ2-7, with 12 bases aligning to TRBD2. The CDR3 covers 14 residues. The V gene end was trimmed by 6 bases and the J gene end by 5 bases; junction bases not matched to a gene: 5. Per germline, CDR1 MNHEY and CDR2 SVGAGI. The CDR3 nucleotides read TGTGCCAGCAGCTCCGGGACTAGCGGGCACGAGCAGTACTTC. Encoded protein: CASSSGTSGHEQYF.

The V call is TRBV7-9, the J call TRBJ2-5; 12 nucleotides line up with TRBD1. V lost 2 bases and J lost 3; bases outside the gene matches: 4. Germline V gene sequence: CDR1 SEHNR, CDR2 FQNEAQ (reference sequence). The CDR3 has 16 amino acids. The DNA of the CDR3 is TGTGCCAGCAGCTTACGGGACAGGGGGCGCGAAGAGACCCAGTACTTC. Translating it yields CASSLRDRGREETQYF.

This sequence joins TRBV13 and TRBJ2-1, with 7 bases matching TRBD1. The CDR3 covers 15 residues. V shed 4 bases and J 5 bases; nucleotides not matched to a gene: 8. Germline V gene data show CDR1 as PRHDT and CDR2 as FYEKMQ (reference sequence). DNA of the CDR3: TGTGCCAGCAGCTCGCTCGGGACAGCTGACAATGAGCAGTTCTTC. Translated, it gives CASSSLGTADNEQFF.

To note about this clone: A much larger clone differs by one base, so this may be a read error. The chain joins TRBV5-6 to TRBJ2-7; D possibly corresponds to TRBD1 (5 bases). The CDR3 is made up of 13 amino acids. Germline CDR1 reads SGHDT; CDR2 reads YYEEEE. The CDR3 coding sequence is TGTGCCCGCAGCTTGGGTGACAGCCACGAGCAGTACTTC. Its translation: CARSLGDSHEQYF. Looking up the rest from reference TRBV5-6 and TRBJ2-7 gives the full variable domain: DAGVTQSPTHLIKTRGQQVTLRCSPKSGHDTVSWYQQALGQGPQFIFQYYEEEERQRGNFPDRFSGHQFPNYSSELNVNALLLGDSALYLCARSLGDSHEQYFGPGTRLTVT.

CDR3 sequence (DNA): TGTGCCAGCAGTTACGGGGGGACAGGGGCATACGAGCAGTACTTC. It yields the protein CASSYGGTGAYEQYF. This chain uses TRBV6-5 with TRBJ2-7; 10 positions agree with TRBD1. Trimming removed 2 bases from V and 4 bases from J; junction bases left unmatched: 5. There are 15 residues in the CDR3. Germline V lookup: CDR1 MNHEY, CDR2 SVGAGI.

This chain joins TRBV6-6 and TRBJ2-1; D may be TRBD1 or TRBD2 (6 bases each). CDR3 length: 13 residues. CDR1 is MNHNY and CDR2 is SVGAGI in the germline V gene (reference sequence). Trimming removed 3 bases at V and 10 bases at J, with 13 bases between. The CDR3 DNA follows: TGTGCCAGCAGTTATAACGGGGGCGGGGAGCAGTTCTTC. Protein: CASSYNGGGEQFF.

This clone ranks as medium-sized (0.01 to 0.1%). The CDR3, as DNA: TGTGCCAGCAGCTTGGCGAGGGATAGGACCTACGAGCAGTACTTC. The encoded protein is CASSLARDRTYEQYF. The chain carries TRBV5-4 and TRBJ2-7; tentatively, D is TRBD2 (5 bases). V dropped 0 bases and J dropped 2 bases, with 12 bases sitting between them. The CDR3 totals 15 residues. CDR1 and CDR2 from the germline V gene are SGHNT and YYREEE (reference sequence).

This clone was detected a few times. The chain carries TRBV6-1 and TRBJ2-5, with TRBD1 matching over 9 bases. Judging by the DNA end, TRBJ2-7 fits better; the J call may be wrong. The CDR3 runs to 16 residues. Germline V gene data show CDR1 as MNHNS and CDR2 as SASEGT. The CDR3 nucleotides are TGTGCCAGCAGTGAATGGGACAGGGAAGGGTCCTACGAGCAGTACTTC. As protein: CASSEWDREGSYEQYF.

This clone was detected only a few times. This rearrangement joins TRBV27 to TRBJ2-1, with D perhaps matching TRBD1 (6 bases). Germline CDR1 MNHEY, CDR2 SMNVEV (reference sequence). The germline V and J ends were trimmed by 8 bases and 2 bases, with 13 bases remaining between them. This CDR3 is built from 14 residues. CDR3 nucleotides: TGTGCCAGCGGATTGGGGGCAGCCTACAATGAGCAGTTCTTC. It codes for CASGLGAAYNEQFF.

The rearrangement joins TRBV16 to TRBJ1-1; a weak D match, TRBD1 (5 bases). With 3 bases removed from V and 9 bases from J, the gap between germline ends came to 14 bases. The CDR3 contains 13 residues. CDR1 and CDR2 from the germline V gene are KGHSY and FQNENV. For the CDR3, the DNA is TGTGCCAGCAGCCACCTCAGGAGGGACCAAGCTTTCTTT. Its protein product is CASSHLRRDQAFF.

By sample share, this clone is medium-sized (0.01 to 0.1%). The DNA for the CDR3 is TGTGCCATCAGTGCCCCGGGTTACGAGCAGTACTTC. Translated, it gives CAISAPGYEQYF. This chain links TRBV10-3 with TRBJ2-7; D gene ambiguous. The CDR3 extends over 12 amino acids. Germline CDR1 reads ENHRY; CDR2 reads SYGVKD. The V gene lost 4 bases and the J gene lost 4 bases, with 8 bases spanning the gap.